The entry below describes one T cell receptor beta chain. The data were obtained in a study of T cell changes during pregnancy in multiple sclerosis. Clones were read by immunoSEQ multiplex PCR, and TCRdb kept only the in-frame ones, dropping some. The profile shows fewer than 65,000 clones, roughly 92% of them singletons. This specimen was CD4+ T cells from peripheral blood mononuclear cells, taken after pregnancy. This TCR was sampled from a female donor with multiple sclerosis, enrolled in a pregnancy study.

CDR3 in DNA: TGTGCCAGCAGAGCGGCGGGGAGAGATACGCAGTATTTT. Protein product: CASRAAGRDTQYF. V gene TRBV27 combines with J gene TRBJ2-3, with D perhaps TRBD2 (6 bases). The V gene's germline CDR1 is MNHEY and CDR2 SMNVEV (reference sequence). V lost 6 bases and J 5 bases, leaving 12 bases between the germline ends. This CDR3 is built from 13 residues.